Here is one T cell receptor (beta chain) with its context. Its antigen is not identified. Some clones are missing from TCRdb's copy, which holds only in-frame ones; the method was immunoSEQ multiplex PCR. In the table there are approximately 350,000 clones, roughly 84% of which are singletons. The entry originates in a study of Ad26.COV2.S vaccination and SARS-CoV-2 variants. Turning to the study itself: Once or twice, 56 days apart, Ad26.COV2.S was delivered intramuscularly.

The V gene's germline CDR1 is MGHRA and CDR2 YSYEKL. There are 14 residues in the CDR3. With 1 base removed from V and 4 bases from J, the gap between germline ends came to 10 bases. Treatment noted: 15 to 20 received Ad26.COV2.S at low or high dose, single or two shots; several received placebo; per-sample allocation not given. Day 63 following the first vaccine or placebo injection was when the samples were taken. Study observations and caveats: Vaccine recipients had higher spike-specific TCR breadth than placebo recipients. The TCR breadth and depth analyses may have understated or missed part of the total T cell responses.

Source: peripheral blood, taken in a trial of Ad26.COV2.S vaccine versus placebo. The receptor comes from a person aged 18-60 years who received the Ad26.COV2.S COVID-19 vaccine or a placebo. The V and J genes are TRBV4-1 and TRBJ1-2; possible D gene TRBD1, 5 bases. CDR3 residues: CASSQGNGAYGYTF. The CDR3 bases are TGCGCCAGCAGCCAAGGTAATGGGGCCTATGGCTACACCTTC.